One sample yielded the 18 T cell receptor beta chains listed below, sequenced in a study of cytomegalovirus exposure and HLA in healthy donors. 60 Vbeta and 13 Jbeta primers were used in PCR. TCRdb keeps only in-frame clones here, not all; method: immunoSEQ multiplex PCR. Of about 120,000 clones in the sample, 80% to 85% were seen once. The sample taken for sequencing was PBMCs. Source of these receptors: a human donor in good health.

In its sample, this clone was seen once. The chain has TRBV5-1 and TRBJ1-2, with a tentative D call TRBD1 (5 bases). CDR1 is SGHRS and CDR2 is YFSETQ in the germline V gene. CDR3 length equals 15 residues. The germline V and J ends were trimmed by 0 bases and 1 base, with 10 bases remaining between them. The CDR3 protein is CASSLEGVLNYGYTF. CDR3 DNA: TGCGCCAGCAGCTTGGAAGGGGTACTTAACTATGGCTACACCTTC.

The chain employs TRBV11-2 and TRBJ1-1, with D uncertain. Germline values: CDR1 SGHAT, CDR2 FQNNGV. V lost 5 bases and J 0 bases, leaving 7 bases between the germline ends. The CDR3 is 13 residues long. Written as DNA, the CDR3 is TGTGCCAGCAGCGTTACAGTGAACACTGAAGCTTTCTTT. It specifies CASSVTVNTEAFF.

The rearrangement uses TRBV5-1 and TRBJ2-5; a possible D gene is TRBD2 (7 bases). Between the trimmed V and J ends, which lost 6 bases and 1 base, there was a span of 16 bases. The CDR3 has 15 amino acids. The germline V gene has CDR1 SGHRS and CDR2 YFSETQ. The CDR3 sequence is CASTAGGGLQETQYF. The CDR3 DNA follows: TGCGCCAGCACCGCTGGGGGGGGGCTCCAAGAGACCCAGTACTTC.

The chain couples TRBV11-2 to TRBJ2-3; tentatively, D is TRBD2 (6 bases). Germline CDR1 reads SGHAT; CDR2 reads FQNNGV. This CDR3 is built from 14 residues. V lost 3 bases and J 5 bases, leaving 12 bases between the germline ends. The CDR3 sequence is CASSFGGVGDTQYF. The CDR3 region has the DNA TGTGCCAGCAGCTTTGGCGGGGTGGGAGATACGCAGTATTTT. Full variable domain (missing parts from reference TRBV11-2 and TRBJ2-3): EAGVAQSPRYKIIEKRQSVAFWCNPISGHATLYWYQQILGQGPKLLIQFQNNGVVDDSQLPKDRFSAERLKGVDSTLKIQPAKLEDSAVYLCASSFGGVGDTQYFGPGTRLTVL.

With regard to this clone: Its ends do not fully match the called genes, so a read error is possible. V and J are TRBV7-9 and TRBJ1-1, with D tentatively TRBD1 (5 bases). CDR1 and CDR2 (germline): SEHNR, FQNEAQ (reference sequence). This CDR3 contains 12 residues. The DNA of the CDR3 is TGTTCCAGCAGCTTCGGGGGTACTGAAGCTTTCTTT. The encoded protein is CSSSFGGTEAFF. The complete variable domain, with remaining parts taken from reference TRBV7-9 and TRBJ1-1, reads DTGVSQNPRHKITKRGQNVTFRCDPISEHNRLYWYRQTLGQGPEFLTYFQNEAQLEKSRLLSDRFSAERPKGSFSTLEIQRTEQGDSAMYLCSSSFGGTEAFFGQGTRLTVV.

This clone was counted only a few times. The chain links TRBV6-1 to TRBJ1-5; 10 bases line up with TRBD1. Looked up from germline, CDR1 is MNHNS and CDR2 is SASEGT. V trimming: 6 bases; J trimming: 2 bases; junction bases outside the gene matches: 1. The CDR3 loop spans 14 amino acids. CDR3 sequence: CASSGTGGNQPQHF. The CDR3 nucleotides read TGTGCCAGCAGCGGGACAGGGGGCAATCAGCCCCAGCATTTT.

The rearrangement uses TRBV11-1 and TRBJ2-2, with TRBD1 matching 9 bases. Germline CDR1 is SGHAT and CDR2 is FQDESV (reference sequence). Germline trimming cut 5 bases from V and 8 bases from J; bases unmatched to any gene: 15. The CDR3 extends over 17 amino acids. The CDR3 loop reads CASSLGRGTGRSGELFF. CDR3 bases: TGTGCCAGCAGCCTAGGTCGGGGGACAGGGAGGTCTGGGGAGCTGTTTTTT.

V usage is TRBV2 and J usage is TRBJ1-1, with D tentatively TRBD1 (6 bases). The CDR3 totals 13 residues. V was clipped by 7 bases and J by 6 bases, with 15 bases between them. Germline V gives CDR1 SNHLY, CDR2 FYNNEI. The CDR3 spells CASKVGGYSEAFF. As DNA, the CDR3 is TGTGCCAGCAAGGTAGGGGGTTACTCTGAAGCTTTCTTT.

This chain connects TRBV29-1 to TRBJ2-1; D gene unclear. Trimming shortened V by 6 bases and J by 0 bases, and 21 bases separated the two germline ends. This CDR3 comprises 17 residues. CDR1 and CDR2 from the germline V gene are SQVTM and ANQGSEA. The CDR3 DNA sequence: TGCAGCGTACAACCGGGTCGGTTCTCGAGCTCCTACAATGAGCAGTTCTTC. Translation gives CSVQPGRFSSSYNEQFF.

The chain has TRBV6-5 and TRBJ2-7; TRBD2 is a possible D gene (6 bases). Trimming cost V 6 bases and J 4 bases, with 16 bases left between them. The CDR3 totals 14 residues. The V gene's germline CDR1 is MNHEY and CDR2 SVGAGI. CDR3 nucleotides: TGTGCCAGCAGCCTCCAACGGGGGAGGTACGAGCAGTACTTC. This gives the protein CASSLQRGRYEQYF.

This rearrangement joins TRBV6-5 to TRBJ1-6; D remains unclear. This CDR3 has 14 amino acids. V lost 5 bases to trimming and J lost 8 bases, with 13 bases between them. Germline assignment: CDR1 MNHEY and CDR2 SVGAGI. CDR3 bases: TGTGCCAGCAGTCGGACTCGGATAGATTCACCCCTCCACTTT. Its translation is CASSRTRIDSPLHF.

The V and J genes are TRBV7-9 and TRBJ1-4, with a weak D call TRBD1 (6 bases). Germline CDR1 is SEHNR and CDR2 is FQNEAQ (reference sequence). The V and J ends lost 5 bases and 7 bases respectively, with 17 bases between them. The CDR3 spans 15 residues. CDR3 bases: TGTGCCAGCAGCCAAGAGAGACAGGACTCTGAAAAACTGTTTTTT. The encoded protein is CASSQERQDSEKLFF.

V gene TRBV7-2 combines with J gene TRBJ1-5; TRBD1 is a possible D gene (5 bases). CDR3 size: 15 residues. Trimming took off 4 bases at V and 6 bases at J, with 16 bases between the two ends. In germline, CDR1 is SGHTA, CDR2 FQGNSA. The CDR3 sequence is CASSSDSPYRQPQHF. In DNA form, the CDR3 reads TGTGCCAGCAGCTCAGACAGTCCATATCGTCAGCCCCAGCATTTT.

The J gene is TRBJ2-7, the V gene TRBV5-1; 10 nucleotides agree with TRBD1. In germline, CDR1 is SGHRS, CDR2 YFSETQ. The V segment lost 4 bases and the J segment 4 bases; nucleotides outside the gene matches: 8. The CDR3 runs 15 residues. In DNA, the CDR3 is TGCGCCAGCAGCCCCGAGGGGGACAGGGGTTACGAGCAGTACTTC. Translated, it gives CASSPEGDRGYEQYF.

This sequence joins TRBV7-9 and TRBJ2-7; TRBD1 matches 9 bases. This CDR3 has 15 residues. In germline, CDR1 is SEHNR, CDR2 FQNEAQ (reference sequence). J gave up 2 bases and V 4 bases, and 6 bases lay outside the gene matches. The DNA for the CDR3 is TGTGCCAGCAGCTCTGGACAGGGGAACCCCTACGAGCAGTACTTC. Amino acid sequence: CASSSGQGNPYEQYF.

The chain recombines TRBV15 with TRBJ1-2, with 8 nucleotides matching TRBD1. Per germline, CDR1 LNHNV and CDR2 YYDKDF (reference sequence). Trimming removed 0 bases from V and 2 bases from J; junction bases left unmatched: 5. The CDR3 length is 16 residues. Written as DNA, the CDR3 is TGTGCCACCAGCAGAGAACCGGGACAGGCAAACTATGGCTACACCTTC. Its translation is CATSREPGQANYGYTF. Drawing the rest from reference TRBV15 and TRBJ1-2, the complete variable domain is DAMVIQNPRYQVTQFGKPVTLSCSQTLNHNVMYWYQQKSSQAPKLLFHYYDKDFNNEADTPDNFQSRRPNTSFCFLDIRSPGLGDTAMYLCATSREPGQANYGYTFGSGTRLTVV.

This chain connects TRBV19 to TRBJ1-2; no firm D call. This CDR3 has 12 amino acids. Germline CDR1 reads LNHDA; CDR2 reads SQIVND (reference sequence). V was cut by 7 bases and J by 2 bases, with 8 bases left in between. CDR3 amino acids: CASISVNYGYTF. CDR3 nucleotide sequence: TGTGCCAGTATATCCGTCAACTATGGCTACACCTTC.

This sequence joins TRBV5-1 and TRBJ2-2; no clear D gene. V was pared by 4 bases and J by 3 bases, with 4 bases between. Germline V gene lookup returns CDR1 SGHRS and CDR2 YFSETQ. CDR3 length: 12 residues. CDR3 sequence: CASSLDTGELFF. In nucleotides, the CDR3 is TGCGCCAGCAGCCTAGACACCGGGGAGCTGTTTTTT.